This entry lists 30 T cell receptor beta chains sequenced from one sample in a study of blood T cell repertoires in COVID-19. Only in-frame clones appear in the TCRdb table, and some are missing; sequencing was by immunoSEQ multiplex PCR. The sample lists 150,000 to 200,000 clones, approximately 85% occurring once. Sequenced sample: peripheral blood. The receptors stem from a human donor with active or convalescent COVID-19. The donor label of this sample is uncertain.

The chain uses TRBV27 and TRBJ2-7; 10 nucleotides line up with TRBD2. The trim removed 5 bases at V and 4 bases at J, leaving 8 bases unmatched. This CDR3 region has 15 residues. Per germline, CDR1 MNHEY and CDR2 SMNVEV (reference sequence). The CDR3 protein is CASSALLAGMYEQYF. CDR3 coding DNA: TGTGCCAGCAGTGCGCTACTAGCGGGAATGTACGAGCAGTACTTC.

In DNA, the CDR3 is TGTGCCAGCAGTGAATCGACAGGGCGGCGTTCACCCCTCCACTTT. Translation gives CASSESTGRRSPLHF. The chain carries TRBV25-1 and TRBJ1-6, with 7 bases identical to TRBD1. This CDR3 has 15 amino acids. Per the germline V gene, CDR1 is MGHDK and CDR2 is SYGVNS. The junction had 6 bases not matched to a gene; V was cut back by 1 base and J by 9 bases.

CDR3 region: CASSYSSGDTGELFF. The CDR3 region has the DNA TGTGCCAGCAGTTACTCTAGCGGGGACACCGGGGAGCTGTTTTTT. The chain has TRBV6-5 and TRBJ2-2, with 8 bases aligning to TRBD2. Trimming took 0 bases from V and 3 from J; bases not matched to a gene: 0. This CDR3 is built from 15 residues. CDR1 and CDR2 (germline): MNHEY, SVGAGI.

The chain combines TRBV2 with TRBJ2-7; 14 nucleotides line up with TRBD2. After removal of 7 bases from V and 5 bases from J, the junction contained 4 bases not matched to a gene. Germline CDR1 is SNHLY and CDR2 is FYNNEI. CDR3 length equals 14 residues. Written as DNA, the CDR3 is TGTGCCAGCATGGGACTAGCGGGAGCCAACGAGCAGTACTTC. Encoded protein: CASMGLAGANEQYF.

Only one count was recorded for this clone. V and J are TRBV7-3 and TRBJ1-1; the match to TRBD1 covers 8 bases. The V segment lost 5 bases and the J segment 6 bases; nucleotides outside the gene matches: 8. Germline values: CDR1 SGHTA, CDR2 FQGTGA. The CDR3 length is 14 residues. CDR3: CASSLTGVDSEAFF. In nucleotides, the CDR3 is TGTGCCAGCAGCCTGACAGGGGTAGACTCTGAAGCTTTCTTT.

V usage is TRBV27 and J usage is TRBJ2-3; 8 bases fit TRBD2. This CDR3 contains 15 residues. Trimming cost V 3 bases and J 6 bases; bases outside gene matches: 8. Germline V CDR1 and CDR2: MNHEY, SMNVEV (reference sequence). In DNA, the CDR3 is TGTGCCAGCAGTTTTAACGGGGGGGGTTTCGATACGCAGTATTTT. It codes for CASSFNGGGFDTQYF.

The rearrangement joins TRBV4-1 to TRBJ2-1; D is perhaps TRBD2 (7 bases). The germline CDR1 and CDR2 sequences are MGHRA and YSYEKL. CDR3 size: 14 residues. V lost 0 bases and J lost 12, with 15 bases in between. Here the CDR3 DNA reads TGCGCCAGCAGCCAAGAAGGGGGGGACTTCCTGCAGTTCTTC. Its translation: CASSQEGGDFLQFF.

V and J are TRBV11-2 and TRBJ2-2; D is undetermined. V was pared by 1 base and J by 0 bases, with 9 bases between. Per germline, CDR1 SGHAT and CDR2 FQNNGV. The CDR3 has 16 amino acids. The CDR3 DNA follows: TGTGCCAGCAGCTTAGTGGCAGGCGCGAACACCGGGGAGCTGTTTTTT. Protein: CASSLVAGANTGELFF.

This chain joins TRBV28 and TRBJ1-1; 11 positions agree with TRBD1. The germline V gene encodes CDR1 MDHEN and CDR2 SYDVKM. Losses at the gene ends were 2 bases for V and 0 bases for J; bases not matched to a gene: 8. This CDR3 region has 18 residues. CDR3 sequence (DNA): TGTGCCAGCAGTTTAACACGGACAGGGGGCCCCCTGAACACTGAAGCTTTCTTT. Amino acids: CASSLTRTGGPLNTEAFF.

V is TRBV7-9 and J is TRBJ2-7, with TRBD2 as a possible D gene (6 bases). In germline, CDR1 is SEHNR, CDR2 FQNEAQ (reference sequence). V was shortened by 5 bases and J by 6 bases, with 20 bases between the two germline ends. The CDR3 totals 15 residues. CDR3 in amino acids: CASSLMGGTPLEQYF. In DNA, the CDR3 is TGTGCCAGCAGCCTCATGGGAGGTACCCCCCTCGAGCAGTACTTC.

This chain uses TRBV29-1 with TRBJ1-2, with D possibly TRBD1 on 6 matching bases. The CDR3 totals 12 residues. V shed 6 bases and J shed 6 bases, with 14 bases lying between them. Germline V gene lookup returns CDR1 SQVTM and CDR2 ANQGSEA. The chain's CDR3 is CSVEQGGNGYTF. The CDR3 nucleotides are TGCAGCGTCGAACAGGGAGGAAATGGCTACACCTTC.

V usage is TRBV6-5 and J usage is TRBJ1-2; D might be TRBD1 (6 bases). This CDR3 has 13 amino acids. Trimming shortened V by 2 bases and J by 2 bases, and 6 bases separated the two germline ends. The germline gives CDR1 MNHEY, CDR2 SVGAGI. The CDR3 DNA reads TGTGCCAGCAGTTACACAGGGAACTATGGCTACACCTTC. It encodes CASSYTGNYGYTF.

The chain is built from TRBV6-5 and TRBJ1-6; D call uncertain. The CDR3 is made up of 13 amino acids. Germline lookup yields CDR1 MNHEY and CDR2 SVGAGI. V was pared by 6 bases and J by 7 bases, with 10 bases between. CDR3 loop: CASRRESNSPLHF. The CDR3 DNA follows: TGTGCCAGCAGGAGGGAAAGCAATTCACCCCTCCACTTT.

The chain links TRBV6-5 to TRBJ2-1; 13 bases are a match to TRBD2. The CDR3 is 15 residues long. CDR1 is MNHEY, CDR2 SVGAGI, per germline. The V segment lost 7 bases and the J segment 7 bases; nucleotides outside the gene matches: 7. CDR3 in DNA: TGTGCCAGCACCAAACTAGCGGGAGGGGGGAATGAGCAGTTCTTC. Protein sequence: CASTKLAGGGNEQFF.

The chain combines TRBV7-2 with TRBJ2-1, with D perhaps TRBD2 (7 bases). Trimming pared 0 bases from V and 4 bases from J, leaving 10 bases between. Per the germline V gene, CDR1 is SGHTA and CDR2 is FQGNSA. This CDR3 has 15 residues. The CDR3 loop is CASSLAGGHYNEQFF. The CDR3 nucleotides are TGTGCCAGCAGCTTAGCGGGGGGGCATTACAATGAGCAGTTCTTC.

The V call is TRBV6-4, the J call TRBJ2-1; 9 positions agree with TRBD2. Trimming cost V 8 bases and J 9 bases; bases outside gene matches: 17. The V gene's germline CDR1 is MRHNA and CDR2 SNTAGT. CDR3 length: 16 residues. This CDR3 is CASAGGGRATTGEQFF. For the CDR3, the DNA is TGTGCCAGCGCCGGGGGCGGGAGGGCCACTACCGGTGAGCAGTTCTTC.

J is TRBJ2-1 and V is TRBV7-3, with 8 positions matching TRBD2. Germline-derived CDR1 and CDR2 are SGHTA and FQGTGA. Trimming at V came to 3 bases and at J to 3 bases, leaving 4 bases not matched to a gene. The CDR3 is 15 amino acids. Here the CDR3 DNA reads TGTGCCAGCAGCTTGGGTGCGGGAGGCTACAATGAGCAGTTCTTC. This codes for CASSLGAGGYNEQFF.

The gene calls are TRBV11-2 and TRBJ2-3; possible D gene TRBD1, 6 bases. This CDR3 has 16 amino acids. CDR1 and CDR2 (germline): SGHAT, FQNNGV. V lost 4 bases and J 0 bases, leaving 14 bases between the germline ends. The CDR3 sequence: CASSWPWDISTDTQYF. The DNA for the CDR3 is TGTGCCAGCAGCTGGCCATGGGACATTAGCACAGATACGCAGTATTTT.

This clone turned up a few times. The chain has TRBV3-1 (or the pseudogene TRBV3-2) and TRBJ1-2, with 8 nucleotides matching TRBD1. The germline V gene encodes CDR1 LGHDT and CDR2 YNNKEL (reference sequence). V trimming: 3 bases; J trimming: 0 bases; junction bases outside the gene matches: 12. The CDR3 runs to 18 residues. The CDR3: CASSQDGQGDIPNYGYTF. DNA for the CDR3: TGTGCCAGCAGCCAGGACGGACAGGGAGATATCCCTAACTATGGCTACACCTTC.

This rearrangement joins TRBV7-3 to TRBJ2-1; 8 bases map to TRBD2. There are 15 residues in the CDR3. In germline, CDR1 is SGHTA, CDR2 FQGTGA. Trimming removed 4 bases from V and 5 bases from J; junction bases left unmatched: 7. CDR3 sequence reads: CASSSDGRAHNEQFF. As DNA, the CDR3 is TGTGCCAGCAGCTCGGACGGGAGGGCCCACAATGAGCAGTTCTTC.

The chain employs TRBV7-6 and TRBJ2-4; TRBD2 might be the D (6 bases). This CDR3 contains 15 residues. Germline V gene data show CDR1 as SGHVS and CDR2 as FNYEAQ. Trimming took 5 bases from V and 4 from J, leaving 15 bases between them. CDR3 protein: CASSPTRTPKNIQYF. The CDR3 DNA is TGTGCCAGCAGCCCGACTAGGACTCCTAAAAACATTCAGTACTTC.

The CDR3 DNA follows: TGTGCCAGTAGCAGAGGGCAAAGTAGCGGGAGCGTCGAAGAGCAGTTCTTC. It encodes CASSRGQSSGSVEEQFF. This chain connects TRBV19 to TRBJ2-1, with TRBD2 identical over 9 bases. J was trimmed by 10 bases and V by 6 bases; bases with no gene match: 19. This CDR3 spans 17 amino acids. CDR1 LNHDA and CDR2 SQIVND come from the germline V gene (reference sequence).

Here the CDR3 DNA reads TGTGCCAGCAGCTGGGGGGGCGCGACCTACAATGAGCAGTTCTTC. This gives the protein CASSWGGATYNEQFF. The rearrangement uses TRBV7-8 and TRBJ2-1; tentatively, D is TRBD2 (7 bases). V shed 4 bases and J shed 2 bases, with 12 bases lying between them. Looked up from germline, CDR1 is SGHVS and CDR2 is FQNEAQ. The CDR3 consists of 15 residues.

V usage is TRBV5-4 and J usage is TRBJ1-2, with a weak D call TRBD1 (5 bases). The germline V and J ends were trimmed by 3 bases and 4 bases, with 13 bases remaining between them. CDR1 and CDR2 (germline): SGHNT, YYREEE (reference sequence). The CDR3 loop spans 14 amino acids. CDR3 nucleotides: TGTGCCAGCAGCTCACCCGGGGGGGGCTATGGCTACACCTTC. Protein product: CASSSPGGGYGYTF.

This chain connects TRBV6-2 or TRBV6-3 to TRBJ2-4, with TRBD2 identical over 15 bases. Germline lookup yields CDR1 MNHEY and CDR2 SVGEGT. The CDR3 sequence is 15 residues long. The trim removed 5 bases at V and 12 bases at J, leaving 8 bases unmatched. The CDR3 bases are TGTGCCAGCAGTCAACGGACTAGCGGGAGGGGTAATCAGTACTTC. Translating gives CASSQRTSGRGNQYF.

V usage is TRBV5-1 and J usage is TRBJ2-1, with 7 bases aligning to TRBD1. The junction had 4 bases not matched to a gene; V was cut back by 4 bases and J by 0 bases. The V gene's germline CDR1 is SGHRS and CDR2 YFSETQ. This CDR3 has 15 amino acids. CDR3 in DNA: TGCGCCAGCAGCCCACGGGACAGCTCCTACAATGAGCAGTTCTTC. Encoded protein: CASSPRDSSYNEQFF. The full variable domain, rest sourced from reference TRBV5-1 and TRBJ2-1, is KAGVTQTPRYLIKTRGQQVTLSCSPISGHRSVSWYQQTPGQGLQFLFEYFSETQRNKGNFPGRFSGRQFSNSRSEMNVSTLELGDSALYLCASSPRDSSYNEQFFGPGTRLTVL.

CDR3 nucleotide sequence: TGCGCCAGCAGCTTGTATGGTACGGCAGGAGGGGCGTGGACTGAAGCTTTCTTT. Translation gives CASSLYGTAGGAWTEAFF. This chain uses TRBV5-1 with TRBJ1-1; maybe TRBD1 (5 bases). Trimming cost V 1 base and J 5 bases, with 24 bases left between them. Germline-derived CDR1 and CDR2 are SGHRS and YFSETQ. CDR3 length: 18 amino acids.

V is TRBV10-1 and J is TRBJ1-1, with TRBD1 identical over 7 bases. CDR1 is WNHNN, CDR2 SYGVQD, per germline (reference sequence). V gave up 2 bases and J gave up 1 base; unmatched junction bases: 1. There are 14 residues in the CDR3. Here the CDR3 reads CASSEDRANTEAFF. The CDR3 bases are TGCGCCAGCAGTGAGGACAGGGCGAACACTGAAGCTTTCTTT.

The rearrangement uses TRBV5-6 and TRBJ1-4, with 9 bases aligning to TRBD1. The V segment lost 3 bases and the J segment 7 bases; nucleotides outside the gene matches: 4. The CDR3 spans 14 residues. Germline values: CDR1 SGHDT, CDR2 YYEEEE. This CDR3 is CASSSQGAGEKLFF. Here the CDR3 DNA reads TGTGCCAGCAGCTCACAGGGGGCTGGTGAAAAACTGTTTTTT.

The chain uses TRBV7-9 and TRBJ2-7; 8 bases are shared with TRBD2. The CDR3 consists of 14 residues. V trimming: 5 bases; J trimming: 1 base; junction bases outside the gene matches: 4. Germline-derived CDR1 and CDR2 are SEHNR and FQNEAQ (reference sequence). DNA of the CDR3: TGTGCCAGCAGCCGAGCGGGAGTATCCTACGAGCAGTACTTC. This translates into CASSRAGVSYEQYF. Drawing the rest from reference TRBV7-9 and TRBJ2-7, the complete variable domain is DTGVSQNPRHKITKRGQNVTFRCDPISEHNRLYWYRQTLGQGPEFLTYFQNEAQLEKSRLLSDRFSAERPKGSFSTLEIQRTEQGDSAMYLCASSRAGVSYEQYFGPGTRLTVT.